This TCR beta chain was obtained from a study of T-cell reconstitution after alpha-beta-depleted transplantation in children. This clonotype has a handful of counts. Deletions cut 0 bases from V and 4 bases from J, with 10 bases between. Germline assignment: CDR1 SGDLS and CDR2 YYNGEE. The CDR3 totals 14 residues. It was with unique molecular identifiers that the TCRbeta library was prepared. TCRdb ran MiXCR on the PCR reads and lists one entry per CDR3 protein. The data show about 540,000 distinct CDR3 sequences, around 20% seen once. This clonotype originated in a human donor who donated a stem cell graft to a child with acute lymphoblastic leukemia. This chain links TRBV9 with TRBJ2-5; D uncertain. Sequenced here: PBMCs from the stem cell graft donor, sampled from the stem cell graft. CDR3 DNA sequence: TGTGCCAGCAGCGTAGAGGTGTGGCCAGAGACCCAGTACTTC. This translates into CASSVEVWPETQYF.